This TCR beta chain was observed in a study of blood T cell repertoires in COVID-19 (dated by TCRdb to between 2020 and 2021). Study-level background: Collaborator samples came from the United States, Italy and Spain and covered acute and convalescent phases of COVID-19. The repertoires were made available in a free public database intended to serve as a resource for research on the immune response to SARS-CoV-2. Where available, HLA class I and class II types were obtained from metadata supplied by the sample provider rather than from assay-based typing. Sample metadata almost always included a de-identified subject ID, COVID-19 status, age in years and sex. The material from the prospective study consisted of cDNA or gDNA derived from T cells, B-cell-depleted T cells, or PBMCs. The dataset comprised deeply sampled blood TCRbeta repertoires from subjects exposed to, actively infected with, or recovered from COVID-19. The samples were drawn from two sources: the first 160 participants of the ongoing ImmuneRACE study, and 950 to 1,500 subjects contributed by 6 global collaborators. Here is what the overall study found, with its caveats: How much clinical and demographic metadata was included differed by source and by participant, and the metadata was provided uncurated.

Each collaborating institution followed its own protocols to collect whole blood in K2EDTA tubes. Collaborator samples were shipped for TCRbeta analysis as frozen whole blood, isolated PBMCs, or DNA extracted from either sample type. Worth noting for this clone: No antigen is known for it. No per-base quality is available; no much larger clone lies one base away.

The CDR3 starts with the cysteine, ends with the phenylalanine, and has 15 residues. Only the CDR3 part of the read is kept: 45 bases, read in frame from the first base. As encoded in the germline V gene, CDR1 is SGHTA while CDR2 is FQGTGA. V and J lose 5 bases and 4 bases, and a span of 15 bases separates them. TCRbeta CDR3 regions were amplified from genomic DNA using the immunoSEQ Assay, a bias-controlled multiplex PCR. On the authors' methods: Within the assay, amplification of reference gene primers was used to estimate how many nucleated cells each sample contained. To quantify the absolute abundance of each unique TCRbeta CDR3 rearrangement, sequence reads were collapsed and filtered. For each sample, productive Simpson clonality was calculated as the square root of Simpson's diversity index across productive rearrangements. TCRdb took over this immuneACCESS table, retaining in-frame rearrangements with V and J assigned. Such tables are incomplete; in checked studies, under half of the missing clones stem from an unresolved V gene, and the remainder is unexplained. V and J calls and clone size follow that table, whereas D and trimming were derived from the DNA. The sample table shows 15,000 to 20,000 clones, and roughly nine tenths are seen once. The ten largest clonotypes hold less than 20% of the sample.

The V and J genes are TRBV7-3 and TRBJ2-1; the D region possibly corresponds to TRBD2 (6 bases align). The clonotype originates from a man aged 70 or older with acute or convalescent COVID-19. The sequenced sample was peripheral blood. The bases are TGTGCCAGCAGCCGTGGAGTAGCGGAGTACAATGAGCAGTTCTTC. Its amino acids are CASSRGVAEYNEQFF.